These T cell receptor beta chains were read from a single sample in a study of CD8+ T cells in alopecia areata. The assay was immunoSEQ multiplex PCR, and TCRdb's table has in-frame clones only and misses some. The table has about 190,000 clones, roughly three fifths seen once. Sequences were derived from CD4+ T cells sorted from blood, sampled at week 4, from a patient treated with tofacitinib. These TCRs come from a human donor with alopecia areata. CDR3s include the opening cysteine and the closing phenylalanine or tryptophan. D genes are given only for firm matches.

CDR3aa: CAWSLNRQETQYF
v_gene: TRBV30
d_gene: -

CDR3aa: CSVFPSGSITGELFF
v_gene: TRBV29-1
d_gene: TRBD2

CDR3aa: CSVGGEGNQPQHF
v_gene: TRBV29-1
d_gene: -

CDR3aa: CSGDTEAFF
v_gene: TRBV29-1
d_gene: -

CDR3aa: CASSRGANPQHF
v_gene: TRBV7-9
d_gene: -

CDR3aa: CASSFPGTAETQYF
v_gene: TRBV7-2
d_gene: TRBD1

CDR3aa: CASSPPNSYEQYF
v_gene: TRBV18
d_gene: -

CDR3aa: CAWSVAGTYGYTF
v_gene: TRBV30
d_gene: -

CDR3aa: CASSFAQGLRGYTF
v_gene: TRBV27
d_gene: -

CDR3aa: CASSLDPSGIEKTQYF
v_gene: TRBV11-2
d_gene: TRBD2

CDR3aa: CASRPDYNNEQFF
v_gene: TRBV2
d_gene: -

CDR3aa: CASSPDRGWGYGYTF
v_gene: TRBV5-6
d_gene: TRBD1

CDR3aa: CASRVWVGGGENIQYF
v_gene: TRBV27
d_gene: TRBD2

CDR3aa: CASSITTGSGVNEQFF
v_gene: TRBV5-1
d_gene: -

CDR3aa: CASSLRDTLSGYTF
v_gene: TRBV7-9
d_gene: -

CDR3aa: CASSMGHLNEAFF
v_gene: TRBV7-9
d_gene: -

CDR3aa: CASSFGGANTGELFF
v_gene: TRBV28
d_gene: -

CDR3aa: CAWSLGQLEGYTF
v_gene: TRBV30
d_gene: -

CDR3aa: CSVRVASYEQYF
v_gene: TRBV29-1
d_gene: -

CDR3aa: CASSYESSRQADTQYF
v_gene: TRBV6-5
d_gene: -

CDR3aa: CASSLAGSGGYGYTF
v_gene: TRBV7-9
d_gene: -

CDR3aa: CASSWRGLAETRYEQYF
v_gene: TRBV7-9
d_gene: TRBD2

CDR3aa: CSVGTSGRYEQYF
v_gene: TRBV29-1
d_gene: TRBD2

CDR3aa: CARRRQTGGNTIYF
v_gene: TRBV23-1
d_gene: -

CDR3aa: CAWSVQGYYGYTF
v_gene: TRBV30
d_gene: -

CDR3aa: CASMGGVGQPQHF
v_gene: TRBV2
d_gene: -

CDR3aa: CASSYSTGGKTETQYF
v_gene: TRBV5-6
d_gene: TRBD1

CDR3aa: CASSLTGTENNEQFF
v_gene: TRBV7-6
d_gene: TRBD1

CDR3aa: CSVGTSGSNTYEQYF
v_gene: TRBV29-1
d_gene: TRBD2

CDR3aa: CAWRGIRANTEAFF
v_gene: TRBV30
d_gene: -

CDR3aa: CASSQTAGGAGYGYTF
v_gene: TRBV14
d_gene: -